This T cell receptor beta chain is from a study of blood T cell repertoires in COVID-19. The overall study: Samples came from the United States, Italy and Spain, spanning acute and convalescent COVID-19.

Source study methods: Amplification with reference gene primers provided the estimates of nucleated cell counts. Profiled with immunoSEQ multiplex PCR; TCRdb holds only in-frame clones, not every one. The DNA was the basis for D and trimming; V, J and clone size are from that table. The table includes approximately 210,000 clones, roughly four fifths detected once. Participants' own reports of clinical history determined their cohort assignment. Recovery meant two consecutive negative NP/OP PCR tests, professional clearance, or resolved symptoms. V shed 2 bases and J shed 5 bases, with 7 bases lying between them. Germline CDR1 MNHEY, CDR2 SVGAGI. The CDR3 has 12 amino acids.

The chain has TRBV6-5 and TRBJ2-7; D gene unclear. This receptor was taken from a man aged 40-50 years who had recovered from COVID-19. Input material: PBMCs or T cells enriched from blood (not recorded which). For the CDR3, the DNA is TGTGCCAGCAGTTACATTGGAGACGAGCAGTACTTC. This codes for CASSYIGDEQYF.